This T cell receptor (beta chain) was recorded in a study of blood T cell repertoires in COVID-19. Across the study: PBMCs, B-cell-depleted T cells, or T cells were the source of the cDNA or gDNA that made up the material.

This CDR3 has 15 residues. V was clipped by 4 bases and J by 8 bases, with 17 bases between them. Looked up from germline, CDR1 is LGHDT and CDR2 is YNNKEL (reference sequence). Per the original data handling: The authors estimated nucleated cell counts from reference gene primer amplification. TCRdb keeps only in-frame clones here, not all; method: immunoSEQ multiplex PCR. Clone size and the V and J calls come from that table; the DNA yielded D and trimming. Seen here are about 180,000 clones, 80% to 90% observed once, and the top ten hold under 2%. V is TRBV3-1 (or the pseudogene TRBV3-2) and J is TRBJ1-4, with D hard to call. The sequenced material came from peripheral blood. This TCR came from a man between 18 and 35 years old who had recovered from COVID-19. CDR3 sequence reads: CASSRIGEIGEKLFF. The CDR3 DNA reads as TGTGCCAGCAGCCGCATCGGGGAGATAGGCGAAAAACTGTTTTTT.